This T cell receptor beta chain is drawn from a study of response to subunit inactivated influenza vaccine. Study-wide findings and caveats: Authors proposed each seasonal influenza vaccination draws in few new T cells.

From the RT-PCR reads, TCRdb called clonotypes with MiXCR, one entry per CDR3 protein. Of approximately 500,000 distinct CDR3 sequences listed, 12% to 15% are singletons. Germline trimming cut 1 base from V and 9 bases from J; bases unmatched to any gene: 7. There are 15 residues in the CDR3. CDR1 and CDR2 (germline): SGHTA, FQGNSA. Concerning this clonotype: The target antigen is unknown.

Sample: PBMCs from blood, taken 11 to 12 days after vaccination. The chain has TRBV7-2 and TRBJ2-1, with 9 nucleotides matching TRBD2. This receptor was taken from a man aged 50 to 59 who received an inactivated influenza vaccine. CDR3 loop: CASSLEAGGPFEQFF. CDR3 sequence (DNA): TGTGCCAGCAGCTTAGAGGCGGGAGGGCCGTTTGAGCAGTTCTTC.